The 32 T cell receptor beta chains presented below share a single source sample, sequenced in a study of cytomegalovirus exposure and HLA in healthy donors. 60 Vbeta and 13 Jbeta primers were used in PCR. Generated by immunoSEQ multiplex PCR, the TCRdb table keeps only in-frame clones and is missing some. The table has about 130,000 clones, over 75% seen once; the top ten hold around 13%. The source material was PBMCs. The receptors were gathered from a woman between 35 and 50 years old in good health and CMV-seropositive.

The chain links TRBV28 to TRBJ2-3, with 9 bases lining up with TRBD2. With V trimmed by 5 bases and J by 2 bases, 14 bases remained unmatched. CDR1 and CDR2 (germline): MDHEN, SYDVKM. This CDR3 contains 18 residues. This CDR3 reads CASSTFPRLAEPTDTQYF. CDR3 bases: TGTGCCAGCAGTACCTTCCCCCGACTAGCGGAGCCCACAGATACGCAGTATTTT.

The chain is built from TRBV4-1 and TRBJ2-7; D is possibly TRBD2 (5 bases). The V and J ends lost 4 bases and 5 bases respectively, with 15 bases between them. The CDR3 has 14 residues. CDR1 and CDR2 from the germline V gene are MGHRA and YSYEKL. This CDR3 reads CASSPEPGVDEQYF. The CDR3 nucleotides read TGCGCCAGCAGCCCGGAGCCCGGGGTCGACGAGCAGTACTTC.

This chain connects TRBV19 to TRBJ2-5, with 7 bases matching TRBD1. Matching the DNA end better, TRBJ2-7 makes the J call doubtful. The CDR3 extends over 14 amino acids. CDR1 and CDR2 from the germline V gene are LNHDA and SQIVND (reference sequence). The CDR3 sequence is CASSSQGQFYEQYF. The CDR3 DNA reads TGTGCCAGTAGTAGCCAGGGACAGTTCTACGAGCAGTACTTC.

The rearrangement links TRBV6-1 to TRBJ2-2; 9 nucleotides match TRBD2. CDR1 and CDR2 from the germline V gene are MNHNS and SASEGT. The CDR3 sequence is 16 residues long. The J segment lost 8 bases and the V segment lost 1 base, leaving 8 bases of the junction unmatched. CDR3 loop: CASSEGPSGVGGELFF. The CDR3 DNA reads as TGTGCCAGCAGTGAAGGTCCTAGCGGGGTCGGGGGGGAGCTGTTTTTT.

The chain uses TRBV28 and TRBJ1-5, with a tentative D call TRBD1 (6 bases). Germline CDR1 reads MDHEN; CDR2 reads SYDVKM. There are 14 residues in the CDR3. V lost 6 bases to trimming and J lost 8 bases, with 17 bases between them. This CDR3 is CASSSQGFSEPQHF. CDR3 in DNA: TGTGCCAGCAGCTCACAGGGTTTCAGCGAGCCCCAGCATTTT.

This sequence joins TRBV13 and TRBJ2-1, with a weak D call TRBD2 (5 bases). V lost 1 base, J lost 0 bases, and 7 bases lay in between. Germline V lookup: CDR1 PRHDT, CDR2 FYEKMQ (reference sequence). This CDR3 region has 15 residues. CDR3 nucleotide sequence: TGTGCCAGCAGCTTAGCCCGGGACTCCTACAATGAGCAGTTCTTC. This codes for CASSLARDSYNEQFF.

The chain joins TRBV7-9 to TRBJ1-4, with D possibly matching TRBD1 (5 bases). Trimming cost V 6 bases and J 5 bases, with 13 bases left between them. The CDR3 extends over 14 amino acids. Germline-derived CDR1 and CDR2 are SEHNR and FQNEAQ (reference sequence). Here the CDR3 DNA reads TGTGCCAGCAGTACCGAGACAGAGAATGAAAAACTGTTTTTT. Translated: CASSTETENEKLFF.

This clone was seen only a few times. CDR3 region: CASSDVRASGSYEQYF. CDR3 bases: TGTGCCAGCAGTGACGTGAGGGCTAGCGGGAGCTACGAGCAGTACTTC. J is TRBJ2-7 and V is TRBV2; 10 nucleotides align to TRBD2. V lost 3 bases, J lost 3 bases, and 8 bases stayed unmatched. This CDR3 contains 16 residues. CDR1 and CDR2 (germline): SNHLY, FYNNEI.

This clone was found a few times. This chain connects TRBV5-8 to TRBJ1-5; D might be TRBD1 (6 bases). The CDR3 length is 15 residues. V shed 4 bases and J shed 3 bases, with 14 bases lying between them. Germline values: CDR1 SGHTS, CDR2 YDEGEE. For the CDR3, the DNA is TGTGCCAGCAGCCCCGGGACAATTAACAATCAGCCCCAGCATTTT. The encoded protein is CASSPGTINNQPQHF. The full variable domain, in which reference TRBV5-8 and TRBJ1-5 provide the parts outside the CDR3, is EAGVTQSPTHLIKTRGQQATLRCSPISGHTSVYWYQQALGLGLQFLLWYDEGEERNRGNFPPRFSGRQFPNYSSELNVNALELEDSALYLCASSPGTINNQPQHFGDGTRLSIL.

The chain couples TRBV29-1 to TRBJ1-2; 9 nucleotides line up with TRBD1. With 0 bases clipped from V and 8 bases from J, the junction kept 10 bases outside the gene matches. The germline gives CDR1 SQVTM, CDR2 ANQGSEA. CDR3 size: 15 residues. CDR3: CSVEERGTGNKGYTF. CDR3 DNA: TGCAGCGTTGAAGAAAGGGGGACAGGGAATAAGGGCTACACCTTC.

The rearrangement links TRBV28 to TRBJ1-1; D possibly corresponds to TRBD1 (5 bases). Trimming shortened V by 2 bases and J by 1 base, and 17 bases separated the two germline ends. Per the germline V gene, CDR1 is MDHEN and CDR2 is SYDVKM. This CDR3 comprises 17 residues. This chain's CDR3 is CASSLDGWGRQNTEAFF. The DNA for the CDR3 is TGTGCCAGCAGTTTAGACGGGTGGGGCCGGCAGAACACTGAAGCTTTCTTT.

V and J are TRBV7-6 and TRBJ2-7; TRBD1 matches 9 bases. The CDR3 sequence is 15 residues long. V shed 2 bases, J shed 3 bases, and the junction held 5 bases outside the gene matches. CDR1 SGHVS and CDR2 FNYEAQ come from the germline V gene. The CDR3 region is CASSLRGQGVYEQYF. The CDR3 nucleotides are TGTGCCAGCAGCTTAAGGGGACAGGGTGTCTACGAGCAGTACTTC.

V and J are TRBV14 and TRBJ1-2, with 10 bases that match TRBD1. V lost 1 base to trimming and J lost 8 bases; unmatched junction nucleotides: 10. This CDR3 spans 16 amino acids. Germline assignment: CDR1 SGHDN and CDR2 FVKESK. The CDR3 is CASSQAGRDRGKGYTF. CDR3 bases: TGTGCCAGCAGCCAAGCCGGTCGGGACAGGGGAAAGGGCTACACCTTC.

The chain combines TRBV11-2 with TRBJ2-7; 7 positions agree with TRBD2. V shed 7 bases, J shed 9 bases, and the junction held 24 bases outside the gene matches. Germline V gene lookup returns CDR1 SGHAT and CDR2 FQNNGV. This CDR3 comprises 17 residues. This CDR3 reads CASNKASKRDRVNGQYF. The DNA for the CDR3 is TGTGCCAGCAACAAAGCCTCCAAGCGGGATAGAGTAAACGGGCAGTACTTC. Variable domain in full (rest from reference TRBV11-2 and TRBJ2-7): EAGVAQSPRYKIIEKRQSVAFWCNPISGHATLYWYQQILGQGPKLLIQFQNNGVVDDSQLPKDRFSAERLKGVDSTLKIQPAKLEDSAVYLCASNKASKRDRVNGQYFGPGTRLTVT.

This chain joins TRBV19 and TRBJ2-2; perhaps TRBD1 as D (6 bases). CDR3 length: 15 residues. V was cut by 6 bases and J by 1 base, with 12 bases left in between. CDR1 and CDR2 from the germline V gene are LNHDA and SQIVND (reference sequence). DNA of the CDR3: TGTGCCAGTAGCCGGACAGTTTTGAACACCGGGGAGCTGTTTTTT. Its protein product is CASSRTVLNTGELFF.

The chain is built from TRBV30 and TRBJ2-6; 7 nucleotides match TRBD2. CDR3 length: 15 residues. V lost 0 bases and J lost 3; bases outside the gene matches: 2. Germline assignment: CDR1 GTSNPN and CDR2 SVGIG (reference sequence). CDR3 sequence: CAWSVPGGGANVLTF. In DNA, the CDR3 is TGTGCCTGGAGTGTACCGGGAGGTGGGGCCAACGTCCTGACTTTC. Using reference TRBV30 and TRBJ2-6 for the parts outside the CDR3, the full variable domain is SQTIHQWPATLVQPVGSPLSLECTVEGTSNPNLYWYRQAAGRGLQLLFYSVGIGQISSEVPQNLSASRPQDRQFILSSKKLLLSDSGFYLCAWSVPGGGANVLTFGAGSRLTVL.

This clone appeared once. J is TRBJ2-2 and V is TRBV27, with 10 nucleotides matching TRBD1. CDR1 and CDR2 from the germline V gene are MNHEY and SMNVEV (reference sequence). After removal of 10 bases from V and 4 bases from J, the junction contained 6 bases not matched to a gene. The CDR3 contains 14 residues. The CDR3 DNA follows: TGTGCCACCAGAAGGACAGGGGGCACCGGGGAGCTGTTTTTT. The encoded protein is CATRRTGGTGELFF.

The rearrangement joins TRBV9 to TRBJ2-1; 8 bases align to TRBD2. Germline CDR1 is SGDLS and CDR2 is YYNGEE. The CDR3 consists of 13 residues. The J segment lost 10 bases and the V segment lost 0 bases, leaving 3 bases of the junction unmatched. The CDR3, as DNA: TGTGCCAGCAGCGTAGGTAGCGGGAACGAGCAGTTCTTC. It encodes CASSVGSGNEQFF.

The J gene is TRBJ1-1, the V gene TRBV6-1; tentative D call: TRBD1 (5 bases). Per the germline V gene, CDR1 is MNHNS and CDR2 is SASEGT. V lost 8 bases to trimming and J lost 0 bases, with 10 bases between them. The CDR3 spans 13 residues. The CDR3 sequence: CASSEQVNTEAFF. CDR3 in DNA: TGTGCCAGCTCGGAACAGGTGAACACTGAAGCTTTCTTT.

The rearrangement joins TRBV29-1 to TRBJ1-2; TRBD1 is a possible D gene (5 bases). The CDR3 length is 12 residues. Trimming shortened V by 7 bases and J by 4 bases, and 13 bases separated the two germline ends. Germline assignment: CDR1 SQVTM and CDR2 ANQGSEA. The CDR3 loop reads CSAKTVLYGYTF. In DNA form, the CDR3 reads TGCAGCGCTAAGACAGTTCTCTATGGCTACACCTTC.

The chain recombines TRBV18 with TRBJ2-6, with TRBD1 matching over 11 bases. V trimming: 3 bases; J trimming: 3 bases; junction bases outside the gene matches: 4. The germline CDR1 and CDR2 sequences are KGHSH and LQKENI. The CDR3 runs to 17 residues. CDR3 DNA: TGTGCCAGCTCACCCGGACAGGGGGCCCGTGGGGCCAACGTCCTGACTTTC. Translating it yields CASSPGQGARGANVLTF. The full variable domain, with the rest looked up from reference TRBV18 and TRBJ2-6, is NAGVMQNPRHLVRRRGQEARLRCSPMKGHSHVYWYRQLPEEGLKFMVYLQKENIIDESGMPKERFSAEFPKEGPSILRIQQVVRGDSAAYFCASSPGQGARGANVLTFGAGSRLTVL.

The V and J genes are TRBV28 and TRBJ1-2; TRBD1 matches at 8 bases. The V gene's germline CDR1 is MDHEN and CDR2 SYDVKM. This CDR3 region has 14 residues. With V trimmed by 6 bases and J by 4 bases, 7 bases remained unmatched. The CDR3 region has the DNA TGTGCCAGCAGATACCGGGACAGGCTCTATGGCTACACCTTC. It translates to CASRYRDRLYGYTF.

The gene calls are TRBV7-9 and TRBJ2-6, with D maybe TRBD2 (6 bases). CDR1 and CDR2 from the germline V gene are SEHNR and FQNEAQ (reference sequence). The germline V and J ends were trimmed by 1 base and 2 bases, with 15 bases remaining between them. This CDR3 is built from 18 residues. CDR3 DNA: TGTGCCAGCAGCTTAGAGAGCGGGCCAATAGCTGGGGCCAACGTCCTGACTTTC. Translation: CASSLESGPIAGANVLTF.

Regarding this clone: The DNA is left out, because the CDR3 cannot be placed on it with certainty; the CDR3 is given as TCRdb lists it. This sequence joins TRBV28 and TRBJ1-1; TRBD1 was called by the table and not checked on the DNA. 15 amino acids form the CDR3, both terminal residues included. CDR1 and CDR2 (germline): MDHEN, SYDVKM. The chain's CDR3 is CASSSSTGGDTEAFF.

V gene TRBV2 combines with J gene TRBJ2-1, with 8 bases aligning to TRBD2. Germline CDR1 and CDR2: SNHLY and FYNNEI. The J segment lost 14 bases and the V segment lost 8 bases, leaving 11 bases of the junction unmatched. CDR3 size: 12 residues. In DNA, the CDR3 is TGTGCCAGCGGCCCCTCGGGGGGGTATAAGTTCTTC. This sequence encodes CASGPSGGYKFF.

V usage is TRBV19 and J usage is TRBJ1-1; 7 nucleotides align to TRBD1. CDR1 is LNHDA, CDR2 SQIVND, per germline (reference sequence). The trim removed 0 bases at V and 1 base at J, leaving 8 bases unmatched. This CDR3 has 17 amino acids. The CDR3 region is CASSIDGRGRKNTEAFF. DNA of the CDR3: TGTGCCAGTAGTATAGATGGCAGGGGGAGAAAGAACACTGAAGCTTTCTTT. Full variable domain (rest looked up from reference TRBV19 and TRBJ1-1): DGGITQSPKYLFRKEGQNVTLSCEQNLNHDAMYWYRQDPGQGLRLIYYSQIVNDFQKGDIAEGYSVSREKKESFPLTVTSAQKNPTAFYLCASSIDGRGRKNTEAFFGQGTRLTVV.

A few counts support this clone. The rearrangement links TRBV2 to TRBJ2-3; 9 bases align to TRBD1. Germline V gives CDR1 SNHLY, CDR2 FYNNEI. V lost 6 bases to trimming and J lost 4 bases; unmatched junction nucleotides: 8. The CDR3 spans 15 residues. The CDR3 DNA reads TGTGCCAGCAGGAGGGACAGGGAAAGGGCAGATACGCAGTATTTT. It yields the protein CASRRDRERADTQYF.

Here the CDR3 reads CAVQANLEGPQYF. CDR3 nucleotides: TGTGCCGTCCAAGCCAACCTGGAGGGACCGCAGTATTTT. This chain links TRBV10-3 with TRBJ2-3, with D perhaps TRBD2 (6 bases). Germline loops: CDR1 ENHRY, CDR2 SYGVKD. The CDR3 loop spans 13 amino acids. The V gene lost 11 bases and the J gene lost 10 bases, with 22 bases spanning the gap.

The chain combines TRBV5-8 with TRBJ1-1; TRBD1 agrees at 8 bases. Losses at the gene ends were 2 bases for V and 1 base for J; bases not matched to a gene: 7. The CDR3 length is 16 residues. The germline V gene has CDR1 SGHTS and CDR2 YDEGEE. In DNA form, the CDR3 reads TGTGCCAGCAGCTTCCTACAGGGGGTAGGGAACACTGAAGCTTTCTTT. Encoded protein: CASSFLQGVGNTEAFF.

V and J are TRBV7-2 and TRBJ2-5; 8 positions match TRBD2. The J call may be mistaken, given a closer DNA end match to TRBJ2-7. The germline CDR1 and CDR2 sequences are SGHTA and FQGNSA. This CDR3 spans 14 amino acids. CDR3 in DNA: TGTGCCAGCAGCCCAAGCGGGAGTAGGGACGAGCAGTACTTC. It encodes CASSPSGSRDEQYF.

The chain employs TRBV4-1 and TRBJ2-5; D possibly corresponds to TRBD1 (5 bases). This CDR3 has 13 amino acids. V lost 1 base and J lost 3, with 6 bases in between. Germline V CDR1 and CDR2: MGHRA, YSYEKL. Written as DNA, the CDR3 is TGCGCCAGCAGCCAAGTAGGGGAAGAGACCCAGTACTTC. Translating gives CASSQVGEETQYF.

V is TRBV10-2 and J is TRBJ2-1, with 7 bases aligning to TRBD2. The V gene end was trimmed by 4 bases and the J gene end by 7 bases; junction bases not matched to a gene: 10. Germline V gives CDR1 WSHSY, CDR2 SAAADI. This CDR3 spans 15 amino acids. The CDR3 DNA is TGCGCCAGCAGTGTAGGCGGGAGTAAAAGGAATGAGCAGTTCTTC. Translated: CASSVGGSKRNEQFF.